Below, one TCR beta chain is given with its context. This table comes from immunoSEQ multiplex PCR, and its TCRdb copy is limited to in-frame clones, with some not included. This table has about 680,000 clones, more than 80% appearing once. This sample is part of a study of Ad26.COV2.S vaccination and SARS-CoV-2 variants. V shed 5 bases and J 3 bases; nucleotides not matched to a gene: 9. The CDR3 runs 16 residues. Germline assignment: CDR1 KGHDR and CDR2 SFDVKD. Treatment denoted: around 19 received Ad26.COV2.S at low or high dose, single or two shots; roughly 5 received placebo; per-sample allocation not given. Day 63 after the first injection of vaccine or placebo was the sampling time. Ad26.COV2.S expressed prefusion-stabilized spike from the original Wuhan strain.

The TCR comes from a person aged 18-65 years who received the Ad26.COV2.S COVID-19 vaccine or a placebo. The chain couples TRBV24-1 to TRBJ2-3, with 8 bases matching TRBD2. This material consisted of peripheral blood, taken in a trial of Ad26.COV2.S vaccine versus placebo. DNA for the CDR3: TGTGCCACCAGTGCCCCGAGCGGGAGAGGGACAGATACGCAGTATTTT. Translation gives CATSAPSGRGTDTQYF.